These 26 T cell receptor beta chains originate from one sample sequenced in a study of T cells in Graves' hyperthyroidism and ophthalmopathy. Regions amplified from RNA transcripts were the TCR beta CDR3 regions. When the TCR CDR3 underwent first-round RT-PCR, the HTBI primer set was used. TCRdb independently ran MiXCR on the multiplex PCR reads; one entry per CDR3 protein. The data hold 200,000 to 250,000 distinct CDR3 sequences, with about a sixth observed a single time. Sequences were obtained from blood. The source is a man aged 50 or older with Graves' hyperthyroidism.

The sample holds many counts of this clonotype. The chain uses TRBV12-3 or TRBV12-4 and TRBJ2-5; no firm D call. CDR3 length equals 15 residues. With 5 bases removed from V and 5 bases from J, the gap between germline ends came to 18 bases. The CDR3 sequence: CASSAVGRAWETQYF. CDR3 DNA sequence: TGTGCCAGCAGTGCGGTCGGACGGGCGTGGGAGACCCAGTACTTC.

This clonotype was recorded at least ten times. The chain employs TRBV7-9 and TRBJ2-7, with 10 bases that match TRBD2. CDR3 length: 17 amino acids. In germline, CDR1 is SEHNR, CDR2 FQNEAQ (reference sequence). Trimming removed 4 bases from V and 2 bases from J; junction bases left unmatched: 11. For the CDR3, the DNA is TGTGCCAGCAGCTCACCTTGGGCGACTAGCGGGCCCTACGAGCAGTACTTC. It specifies CASSSPWATSGPYEQYF.

This clonotype was observed many times. The chain is built from TRBV28 and TRBJ2-7; TRBD2 matches 13 bases. The V gene end was trimmed by 5 bases and the J gene end by 6 bases; junction bases not matched to a gene: 13. The CDR3 has 17 residues. The V gene's germline CDR1 is MDHEN and CDR2 SYDVKM. The CDR3 loop is CASSITRGLAGVSEQYF. The DNA of the CDR3 is TGTGCCAGCAGTATCACCCGCGGACTAGCGGGAGTGTCCGAGCAGTACTTC.

This clonotype was counted many times. The chain employs TRBV5-1 and TRBJ2-1; weak D call: TRBD1 (6 bases). CDR3 length: 13 amino acids. V dropped 5 bases and J dropped 6 bases, with 12 bases sitting between them. Looked up from germline, CDR1 is SGHRS and CDR2 is YFSETQ. CDR3: CASSNQGSNEQFF. The CDR3, as DNA: TGCGCCAGCAGTAATCAGGGGAGCAATGAGCAGTTCTTC. The full variable domain, completed using reference TRBV5-1 and TRBJ2-1, is KAGVTQTPRYLIKTRGQQVTLSCSPISGHRSVSWYQQTPGQGLQFLFEYFSETQRNKGNFPGRFSGRQFSNSRSEMNVSTLELGDSALYLCASSNQGSNEQFFGPGTRLTVL.

This clonotype was picked up a small number of times. This chain joins TRBV5-1 and TRBJ2-1, with 8 bases matching TRBD2. V shed 2 bases and J 10 bases; nucleotides not matched to a gene: 8. Germline V gives CDR1 SGHRS, CDR2 YFSETQ. This CDR3 region has 14 residues. CDR3 sequence (DNA): TGCGCCAGCAGCTTTAACGGGAGGGCCCGAGAGCAGTTCTTC. It yields the protein CASSFNGRAREQFF.

This clonotype has only a few counts. The chain carries TRBV12-3 or TRBV12-4 and TRBJ2-5, with D possibly matching TRBD2 (6 bases). The CDR3 is 16 residues long. The germline V and J ends were trimmed by 3 bases and 0 bases, with 14 bases remaining between them. The CDR3 spells CASSLAVAVYQETQYF. The CDR3, as DNA: TGTGCCAGCAGTTTGGCGGTAGCGGTATACCAAGAGACCCAGTACTTC.

The chain carries TRBV20-1 and TRBJ2-5, with TRBD2 as a possible D gene (6 bases). The CDR3 length is 14 residues. Trimming pared 6 bases from V and 4 bases from J, leaving 18 bases between. CDR1 DFQATT and CDR2 SNEGSKA come from the germline V gene (reference sequence). CDR3: CSAPLAGLPETQYF. The CDR3 bases are TGCAGTGCCCCGCTCGCGGGGCTCCCAGAGACCCAGTACTTC.

This clonotype has more than one count but fewer than ten. V gene TRBV20-1 combines with J gene TRBJ2-2; TRBD2 might be the D (6 bases). CDR1 DFQATT and CDR2 SNEGSKA come from the germline V gene (reference sequence). CDR3 length: 14 residues. Trimming took 2 bases from V and 1 from J, leaving 8 bases between them. The CDR3 DNA follows: TGCAGTGCTAGATGGGGACTGAACACCGGGGAGCTGTTTTTT. It codes for CSARWGLNTGELFF.

In this sample, this clonotype turned up many times. DNA of the CDR3: TGTGCCAGCAGTTTATCGTCCGGGACAGGCTCCTACGAGCAGTACTTC. Protein: CASSLSSGTGSYEQYF. This chain links TRBV27 with TRBJ2-7, with 8 bases aligning to TRBD1. J lost 0 bases, V lost 0 bases, and 4 bases had no gene match. This CDR3 region has 16 residues. In germline, CDR1 is MNHEY, CDR2 SMNVEV (reference sequence).

This clonotype was observed at least ten times. The chain combines TRBV15 with TRBJ2-1; unclear D gene. Germline loops: CDR1 LNHNV, CDR2 YYDKDF (reference sequence). CDR3 length: 13 amino acids. Trimming took 4 bases from V and 10 from J, leaving 14 bases between them. The CDR3 DNA is TGTGCCACCAGCAAAGCGCTTCTACGGGAGCAGTTCTTC. As protein: CATSKALLREQFF. Full variable domain (missing parts from reference TRBV15 and TRBJ2-1): DAMVIQNPRYQVTQFGKPVTLSCSQTLNHNVMYWYQQKSSQAPKLLFHYYDKDFNNEADTPDNFQSRRPNTSFCFLDIRSPGLGDTAMYLCATSKALLREQFFGPGTRLTVL.

This clonotype has at least ten counts. The rearrangement joins TRBV29-1 to TRBJ2-2; either TRBD1 or TRBD2 may supply D (5 bases each). V was trimmed by 6 bases and J by 5 bases, leaving 16 bases between them. The length of the CDR3 is 14 residues. The germline gives CDR1 SQVTM, CDR2 ANQGSEA. The CDR3, as DNA: TGCAGCGTCAAATGGGACCGGGTTACCGGGGAGCTGTTTTTT. This encodes CSVKWDRVTGELFF.

This clonotype was seen ten or more times. The chain joins TRBV28 to TRBJ2-1; 8 nucleotides align to TRBD2. Per germline, CDR1 MDHEN and CDR2 SYDVKM. V gave up 3 bases and J gave up 7 bases; unmatched junction bases: 11. The CDR3 totals 16 residues. CDR3 protein: CASSFPTGGPDNEQFF. The CDR3 nucleotides are TGTGCCAGCAGTTTCCCAACGGGAGGGCCGGATAATGAGCAGTTCTTC. Based on the CDR3 plus reference TRBV28 and TRBJ2-1, the full variable domain is DVKVTQSSRYLVKRTGEKVFLECVQDMDHENMFWYRQDPGLGLRLIYFSYDVKMKEKGDIPEGYSVSREKKERFSLILESASTNQTSMYLCASSFPTGGPDNEQFFGPGTRLTVL.

This chain connects TRBV20-1 to TRBJ1-2; no definite D call. The germline gives CDR1 DFQATT, CDR2 SNEGSKA (reference sequence). The CDR3 extends over 12 amino acids. V lost 6 bases and J 8 bases, leaving 16 bases between the germline ends. The CDR3 DNA reads as TGCAGTGCCTTGGCACCAAAGGGAGGCTACACCTTC. Its protein is CSALAPKGGYTF.

This clonotype has only a few counts. Likely a read error: the CDR3 ends without its conserved phenylalanine or tryptophan. The chain is built from TRBV18 and TRBJ2-7; TRBD1 might be the D (6 bases). CDR1 KGHSH and CDR2 LQKENI come from the germline V gene. V lost 4 bases and J lost 3, with 7 bases in between. This CDR3 region has 12 residues. In DNA, the CDR3 is TGTGCCAGCTCACTACAGGGCTACGAGCAGTACCTC. This gives the protein CASSLQGYEQYL.

The genes are TRBV10-2 and TRBJ2-7; 11 nucleotides align to TRBD1. CDR3 size: 14 residues. Germline V gene data show CDR1 as WSHSY and CDR2 as SAAADI. Unmatched junction bases numbered 6, after V lost 8 bases and J lost 3 bases. The CDR3 is CASSGTGGIYEQYF. CDR3 coding DNA: TGCGCCAGCTCCGGGACAGGGGGAATCTACGAGCAGTACTTC.

The V call is TRBV20-1, the J call TRBJ1-4, with 9 bases aligning to TRBD1. V gave up 6 bases and J gave up 8 bases; unmatched junction bases: 10. The CDR3 has 14 residues. Germline V lookup: CDR1 DFQATT, CDR2 SNEGSKA (reference sequence). CDR3 residues: CSAYGTGPREKLFF. The CDR3 DNA is TGCAGTGCCTACGGGACAGGGCCGCGAGAAAAACTGTTTTTT.

This clonotype was seen a handful of times. The chain carries TRBV5-1 and TRBJ2-1, with D possibly TRBD2 on 6 matching bases. Germline assignment: CDR1 SGHRS and CDR2 YFSETQ. V shed 2 bases and J shed 2 bases, with 8 bases lying between them. This CDR3 has 14 residues. CDR3 bases: TGCGCCAGCAGCTTCCCTAGCGCCTACAATGAGCAGTTCTTC. This gives the protein CASSFPSAYNEQFF. Full variable domain (outside the CDR3, taken from reference TRBV5-1 and TRBJ2-1): KAGVTQTPRYLIKTRGQQVTLSCSPISGHRSVSWYQQTPGQGLQFLFEYFSETQRNKGNFPGRFSGRQFSNSRSEMNVSTLELGDSALYLCASSFPSAYNEQFFGPGTRLTVL.

This clonotype was observed many times. The CDR3 DNA follows: TGTGCCAGCAGCCCGGACCGGGACAGATTCTACAATGAGCAGTTCTTC. The encoded protein is CASSPDRDRFYNEQFF. This rearrangement joins TRBV14 to TRBJ2-1; 7 nucleotides match TRBD1. This CDR3 has 16 residues. The trim removed 4 bases at V and 3 bases at J, leaving 9 bases unmatched. Germline values: CDR1 SGHDN, CDR2 FVKESK.

The chain joins TRBV2 to TRBJ1-1; no clear D gene. The CDR3 is made up of 15 amino acids. CDR1 and CDR2 (germline): SNHLY, FYNNEI. V lost 1 base, J lost 3 bases, and 12 bases lay in between. The DNA of the CDR3 is TGTGCCAGCAGTGAAGGAGGGTCCCCCTACACTGAAGCTTTCTTT. Its protein is CASSEGGSPYTEAFF.

The chain uses TRBV30 and TRBJ2-2; D is perhaps TRBD1 (6 bases). This CDR3 comprises 14 residues. Trimming shortened V by 2 bases and J by 6 bases, and 13 bases separated the two germline ends. In germline, CDR1 is GTSNPN, CDR2 SVGIG (reference sequence). The CDR3 nucleotides read TGTGCCTGGAGTTTCTCAGGGGTGGCCGGGGAGCTGTTTTTT. Translating gives CAWSFSGVAGELFF.

Ten or more counts support this clonotype. The chain is built from TRBV27 and TRBJ1-2; possible D gene TRBD1, 6 bases. This CDR3 is 16 amino acids long. Germline V gene data show CDR1 as MNHEY and CDR2 as SMNVEV (reference sequence). V dropped 5 bases and J dropped 2 bases, with 18 bases sitting between them. The CDR3 protein is CASSPLVGGANYGYTF. The CDR3 DNA sequence: TGTGCCAGCAGTCCGTTGGTGGGGGGCGCAAACTATGGCTACACCTTC.

The chain couples TRBV3-1 to TRBJ2-5; D may be TRBD1 (6 bases). From germline, CDR1 is LGHDT and CDR2 YNNKEL (reference sequence). The CDR3 runs to 16 residues. V lost 4 bases and J 2 bases, leaving 17 bases between the germline ends. In DNA form, the CDR3 reads TGTGCCAGCAGCCCCCCTTGGACAGTTACTCAAGAGACCCAGTACTTC. Amino acid sequence: CASSPPWTVTQETQYF.

The chain joins TRBV5-1 to TRBJ2-1; the D is unclear. The germline gives CDR1 SGHRS, CDR2 YFSETQ. V dropped 0 bases and J dropped 7 bases, with 5 bases sitting between them. This CDR3 is built from 12 residues. CDR3 in amino acids: CASSLVRNEQFF. Here the CDR3 DNA reads TGCGCCAGCAGCTTGGTCCGGAATGAGCAGTTCTTC.

The J gene is TRBJ2-7, the V gene TRBV5-5; D possibly corresponds to TRBD1 (5 bases). V dropped 4 bases and J dropped 4 bases, with 12 bases sitting between them. This CDR3 region has 13 residues. Germline V CDR1 and CDR2: SGHKS, YYEKEE (reference sequence). The CDR3 DNA is TGTGCCAGCAGCCCCAGGGATTTGTACGAGCAGTACTTC. It encodes CASSPRDLYEQYF.

The table lists this clonotype with many counts. The rearrangement joins TRBV11-3 to TRBJ2-3; TRBD2 agrees at 7 bases. With 1 base clipped from V and 5 bases from J, the junction kept 9 bases outside the gene matches. This CDR3 contains 16 residues. Germline V gene sequence: CDR1 SGHNT, CDR2 YENEEA. For the CDR3, the DNA is TGTGCCAGCAGCTTAGCTCGCGGGGGTAACCTAGATACGCAGTATTTT. Translated, it gives CASSLARGGNLDTQYF.

This clonotype was detected many times. The chain joins TRBV20-1 to TRBJ1-1, with 9 bases fitting TRBD1. With 5 bases clipped from V and 3 bases from J, the junction kept 7 bases outside the gene matches. Looked up from germline, CDR1 is DFQATT and CDR2 is SNEGSKA (reference sequence). CDR3 length: 14 amino acids. CDR3 loop: CSAERRTGDTEAFF. The CDR3 nucleotides read TGCAGTGCTGAACGTCGGACAGGGGACACTGAAGCTTTCTTT.